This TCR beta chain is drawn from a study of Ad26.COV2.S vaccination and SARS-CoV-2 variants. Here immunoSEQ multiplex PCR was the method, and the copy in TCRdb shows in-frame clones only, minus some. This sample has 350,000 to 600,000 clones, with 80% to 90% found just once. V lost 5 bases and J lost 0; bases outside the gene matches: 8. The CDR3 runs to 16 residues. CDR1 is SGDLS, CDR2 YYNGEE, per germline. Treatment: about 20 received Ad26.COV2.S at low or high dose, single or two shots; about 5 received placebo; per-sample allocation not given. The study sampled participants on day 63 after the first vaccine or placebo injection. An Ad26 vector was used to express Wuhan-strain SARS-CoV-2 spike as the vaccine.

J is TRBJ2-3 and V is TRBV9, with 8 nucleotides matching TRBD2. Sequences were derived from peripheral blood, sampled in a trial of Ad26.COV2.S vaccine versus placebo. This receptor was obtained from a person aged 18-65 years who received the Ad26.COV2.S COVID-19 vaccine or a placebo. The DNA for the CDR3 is TGTGCCAGCAGTGAACATAGCGGGGAAAGCACAGATACGCAGTATTTT. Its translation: CASSEHSGESTDTQYF.